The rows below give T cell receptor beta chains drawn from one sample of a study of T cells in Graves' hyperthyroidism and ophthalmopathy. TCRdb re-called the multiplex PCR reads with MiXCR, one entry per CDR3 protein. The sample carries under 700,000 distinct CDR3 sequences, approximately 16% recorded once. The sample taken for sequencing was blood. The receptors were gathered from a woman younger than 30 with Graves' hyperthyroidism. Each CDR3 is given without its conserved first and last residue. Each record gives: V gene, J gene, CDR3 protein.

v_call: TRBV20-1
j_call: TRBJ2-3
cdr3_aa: SARGLAGGDPIDTQY

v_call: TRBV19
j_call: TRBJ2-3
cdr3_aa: ASRTSGRGHTDTQY

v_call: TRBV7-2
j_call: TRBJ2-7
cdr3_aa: ASSLEATGYHEQY

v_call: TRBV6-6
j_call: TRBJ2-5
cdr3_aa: ASSYSPRRGYGTETQY

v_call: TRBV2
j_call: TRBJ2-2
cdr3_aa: ASTQGALNTGELF

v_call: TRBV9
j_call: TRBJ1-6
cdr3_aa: ASSVEGWGNSPLH

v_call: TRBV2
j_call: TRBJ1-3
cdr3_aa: ASRQRGQGNTIY

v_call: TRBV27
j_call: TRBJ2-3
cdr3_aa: ASSLPRDPLWGVDTQY

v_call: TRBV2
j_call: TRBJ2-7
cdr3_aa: ASSSSGGGSYEQY

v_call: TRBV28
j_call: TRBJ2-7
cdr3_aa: ASSPTRKPNEQY

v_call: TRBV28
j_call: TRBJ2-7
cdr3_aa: ASSMTGLSYEQY

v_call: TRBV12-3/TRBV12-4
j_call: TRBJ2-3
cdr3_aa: ASSMTQADTQY

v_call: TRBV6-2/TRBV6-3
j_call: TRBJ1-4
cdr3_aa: ASSPRGGVSEKLF

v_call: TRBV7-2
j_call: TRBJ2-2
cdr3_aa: ASSGRKAGGTGELF

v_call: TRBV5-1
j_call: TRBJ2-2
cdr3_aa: ASNLLVRNTGELF

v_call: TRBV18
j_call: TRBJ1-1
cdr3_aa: ASSPLDAVPQAF

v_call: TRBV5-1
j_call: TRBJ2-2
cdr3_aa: ASSWTGPNTGELF

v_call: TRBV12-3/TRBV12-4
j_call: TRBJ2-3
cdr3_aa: ASSETLGTDTQY

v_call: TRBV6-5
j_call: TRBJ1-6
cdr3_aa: ASSSISGYHSPLH

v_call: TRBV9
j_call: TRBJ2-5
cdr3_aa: ASSVGQRETQY

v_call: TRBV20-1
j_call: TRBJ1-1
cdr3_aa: SAMGVSNTEAF

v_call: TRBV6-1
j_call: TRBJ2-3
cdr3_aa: ATGNTDTQY

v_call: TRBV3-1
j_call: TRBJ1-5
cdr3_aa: ASSRGVGWGNQPQH

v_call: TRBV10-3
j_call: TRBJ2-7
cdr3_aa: AISANYEQY

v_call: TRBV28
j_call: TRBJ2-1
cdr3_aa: ASSLPGMGSSYNEQF

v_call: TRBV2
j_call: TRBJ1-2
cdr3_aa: ASSEGKDYGYT

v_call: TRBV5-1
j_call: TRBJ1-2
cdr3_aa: ASSSDRPIYGYT

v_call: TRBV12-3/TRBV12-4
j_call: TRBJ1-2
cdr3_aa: TSSFRDYGYT

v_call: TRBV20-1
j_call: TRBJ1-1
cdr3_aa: SASLTGEVTEAF

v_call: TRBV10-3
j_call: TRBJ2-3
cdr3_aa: AISSGDFTDTQY

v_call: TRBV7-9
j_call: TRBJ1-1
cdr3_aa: ASSPGGANTEAF

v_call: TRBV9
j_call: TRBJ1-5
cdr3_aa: ASSRSDGLNQPQH

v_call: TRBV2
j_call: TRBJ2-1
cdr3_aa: ASSLRLAGCNEQF

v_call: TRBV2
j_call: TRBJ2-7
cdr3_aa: ASSDQGSSYEQY

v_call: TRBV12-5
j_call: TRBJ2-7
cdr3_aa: ASGFILGTGAYEQY

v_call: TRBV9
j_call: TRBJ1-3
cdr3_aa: ASSFSPVALFSGNTIY

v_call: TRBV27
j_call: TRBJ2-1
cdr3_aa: ASGLSVAGRDNEQF

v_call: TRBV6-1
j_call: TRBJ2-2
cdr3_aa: ASSELARTGELF

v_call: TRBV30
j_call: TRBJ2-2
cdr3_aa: AWSVARDGELF

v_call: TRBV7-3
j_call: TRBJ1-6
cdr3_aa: ASSLLGNDNSPLH

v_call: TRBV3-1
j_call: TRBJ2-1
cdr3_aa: ASSQTGLAANEQF

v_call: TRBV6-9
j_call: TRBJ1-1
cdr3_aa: ASSYLTPGTGRGSEAF

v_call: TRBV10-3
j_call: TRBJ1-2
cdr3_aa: AISPGRGYT

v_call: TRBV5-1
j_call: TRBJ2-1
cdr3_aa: ASSPGGRSHEQF

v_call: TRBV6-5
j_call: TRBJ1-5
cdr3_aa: ASSYTDGGSFSNQPQH

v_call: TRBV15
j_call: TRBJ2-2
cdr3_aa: ATSRGLPGHNTGELF

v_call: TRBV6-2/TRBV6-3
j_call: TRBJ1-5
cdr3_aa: ASSYYGTKAGNQPQH

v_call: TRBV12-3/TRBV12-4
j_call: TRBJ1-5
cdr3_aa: ASSLAKGTQPQH